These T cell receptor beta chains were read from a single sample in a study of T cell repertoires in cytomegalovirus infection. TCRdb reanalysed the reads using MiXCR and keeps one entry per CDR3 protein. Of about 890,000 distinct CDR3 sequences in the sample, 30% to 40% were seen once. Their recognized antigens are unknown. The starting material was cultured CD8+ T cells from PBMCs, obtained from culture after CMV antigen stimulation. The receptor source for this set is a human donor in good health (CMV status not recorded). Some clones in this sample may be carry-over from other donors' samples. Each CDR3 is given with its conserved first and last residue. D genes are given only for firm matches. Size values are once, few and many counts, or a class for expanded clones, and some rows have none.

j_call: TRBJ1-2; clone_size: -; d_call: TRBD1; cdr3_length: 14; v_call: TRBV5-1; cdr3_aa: CASSSRDRDHGYTF; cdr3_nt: TGCGCCAGCAGCTCAAGGGACAGGGACCATGGCTACACCTTC
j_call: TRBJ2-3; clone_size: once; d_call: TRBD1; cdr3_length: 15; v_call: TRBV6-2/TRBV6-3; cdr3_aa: CASNQQGTFTDTQYF; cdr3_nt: TGTGCCAGCAACCAACAGGGGACCTTCACAGATACGCAGTATTTT
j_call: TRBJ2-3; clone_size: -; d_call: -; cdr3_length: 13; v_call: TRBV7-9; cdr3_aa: CASSFGFTDTQYF; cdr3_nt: TGTGCCAGCAGCTTTGGATTCACAGATACGCAGTATTTT
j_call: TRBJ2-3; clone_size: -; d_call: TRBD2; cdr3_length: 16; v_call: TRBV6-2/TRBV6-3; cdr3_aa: CASSYNQRGGPDTQYF; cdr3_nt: TGTGCCAGCAGTTACAACCAGCGGGGGGGCCCAGATACGCAGTATTTT
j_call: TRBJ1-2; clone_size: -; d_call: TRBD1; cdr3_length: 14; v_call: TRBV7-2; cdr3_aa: CASDRVLAAYGYTF; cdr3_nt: TGTGCTAGCGACAGGGTTCTTGCCGCATATGGCTACACCTTC
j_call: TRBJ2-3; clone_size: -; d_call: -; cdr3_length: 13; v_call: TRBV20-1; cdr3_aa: CSARGRKADTQYF; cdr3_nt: TGCAGTGCTAGGGGCAGGAAAGCAGATACGCAGTATTTT
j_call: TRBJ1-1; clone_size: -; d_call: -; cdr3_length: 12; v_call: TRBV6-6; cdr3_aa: CASSYKGVEAFF; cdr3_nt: TGTGCCAGCAGTTACAAGGGGGTTGAAGCTTTCTTT
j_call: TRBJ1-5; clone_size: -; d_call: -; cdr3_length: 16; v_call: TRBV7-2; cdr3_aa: CASSLFTVDSNQPQHF; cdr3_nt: TGTGCCAGCAGCTTATTTACGGTCGATAGCAATCAGCCCCAGCATTTT
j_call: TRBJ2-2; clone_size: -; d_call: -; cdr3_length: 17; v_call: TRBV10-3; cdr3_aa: CAISESVRGLDTGELFF; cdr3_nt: TGTGCCATCAGTGAGTCGGTCAGGGGCCTCGACACCGGGGAGCTGTTTTTT
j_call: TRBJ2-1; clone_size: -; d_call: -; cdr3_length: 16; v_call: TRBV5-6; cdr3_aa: CASSPVGVHSYNEQFF; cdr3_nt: TGTGCCAGCAGTCCCGTGGGGGTCCACTCCTACAATGAGCAGTTCTTC
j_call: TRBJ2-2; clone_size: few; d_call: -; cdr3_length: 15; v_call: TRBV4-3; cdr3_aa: CASSPSGRGTGELFF; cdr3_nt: TGCGCCAGCAGCCCAAGTGGGCGAGGCACCGGGGAGCTGTTTTTT
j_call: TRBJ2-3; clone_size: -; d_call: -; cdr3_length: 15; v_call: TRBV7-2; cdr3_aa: CASSLGEDYTDTQYF; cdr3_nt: TGTGCCAGCAGCTTAGGGGAGGATTACACAGATACGCAGTATTTT
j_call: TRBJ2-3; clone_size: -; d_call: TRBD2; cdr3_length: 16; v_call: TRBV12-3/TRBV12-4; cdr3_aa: CASSFQPGLAVDTQYF; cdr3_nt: TGTGCCAGCAGTTTCCAGCCGGGACTAGCGGTAGATACGCAGTATTTT
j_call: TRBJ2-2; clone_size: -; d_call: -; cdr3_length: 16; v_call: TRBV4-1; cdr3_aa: CASSQIEGGPTGELFF; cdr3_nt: TGCGCCAGCAGCCAAATAGAGGGGGGGCCAACCGGGGAGCTGTTTTTT
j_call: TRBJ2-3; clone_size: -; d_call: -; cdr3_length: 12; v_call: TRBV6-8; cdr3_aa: CASCKNADTQYF; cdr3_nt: TGTGCCAGCTGCAAAAACGCAGATACGCAGTATTTT
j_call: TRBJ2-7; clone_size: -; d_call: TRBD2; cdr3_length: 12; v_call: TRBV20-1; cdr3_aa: CSAKFSGGPKYF; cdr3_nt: TGCAGTGCTAAGTTTAGCGGGGGACCGAAGTACTTC
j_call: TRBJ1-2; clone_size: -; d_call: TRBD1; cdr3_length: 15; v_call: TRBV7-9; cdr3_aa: CASSLSGQTNYGYTF; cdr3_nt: TGTGCCAGCAGCCTATCGGGACAGACGAACTATGGCTACACCTTC
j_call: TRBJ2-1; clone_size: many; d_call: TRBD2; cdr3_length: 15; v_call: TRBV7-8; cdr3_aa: CASSYSGGAYNEQFF; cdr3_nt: TGTGCCAGCAGCTATAGCGGGGGGGCCTACAATGAGCAGTTCTTC
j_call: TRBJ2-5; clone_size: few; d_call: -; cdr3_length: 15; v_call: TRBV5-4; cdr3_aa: CASSSERRRRETQYF; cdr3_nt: TGTGCCAGCAGCTCGGAACGAAGGAGGCGAGAGACCCAGTACTTC
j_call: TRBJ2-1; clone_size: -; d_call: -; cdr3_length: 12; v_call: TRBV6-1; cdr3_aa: CANLTPWGEQFF; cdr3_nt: TGTGCCAACCTAACCCCCTGGGGTGAGCAGTTCTTC
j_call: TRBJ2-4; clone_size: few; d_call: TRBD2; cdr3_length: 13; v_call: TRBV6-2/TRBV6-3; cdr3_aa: CASSRLAINIQYF; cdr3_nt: TGTGCCAGCAGCCGACTAGCGATAAACATTCAGTACTTC
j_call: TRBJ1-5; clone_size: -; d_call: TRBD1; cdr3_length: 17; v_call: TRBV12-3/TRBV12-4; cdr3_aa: CASSLWPPGQGNQPQHF; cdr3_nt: TGTGCCAGCAGCCTTTGGCCTCCCGGACAGGGGAATCAGCCCCAGCATTTT
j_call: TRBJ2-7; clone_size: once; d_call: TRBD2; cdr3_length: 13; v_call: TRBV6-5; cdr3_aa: CAIARGGLNEQYF; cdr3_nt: TGTGCCATCGCACGGGGGGGCCTCAACGAGCAGTACTTC
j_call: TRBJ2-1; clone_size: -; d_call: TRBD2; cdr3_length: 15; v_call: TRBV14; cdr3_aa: CASSLPAGVYNEQFF; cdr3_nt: TGTGCCAGCAGCCTTCCGGCGGGGGTCTACAATGAGCAGTTCTTC
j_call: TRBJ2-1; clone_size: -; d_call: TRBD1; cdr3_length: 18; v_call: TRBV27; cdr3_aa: CVSNPGTGTISVYNEQFF; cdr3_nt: TGTGTCAGCAATCCCGGGACAGGGACCATCTCCGTCTACAATGAGCAGTTCTTC
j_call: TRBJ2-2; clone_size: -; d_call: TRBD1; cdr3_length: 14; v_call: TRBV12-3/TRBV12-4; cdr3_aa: CASSPTGVTGELFF; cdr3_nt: TGTGCCAGCAGTCCCACAGGGGTCACCGGGGAGCTGTTTTTT
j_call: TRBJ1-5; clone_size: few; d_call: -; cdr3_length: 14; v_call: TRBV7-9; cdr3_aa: CASSRPGGNQPQHF; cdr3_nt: TGTGCCAGCAGCCGACCTGGGGGCAATCAGCCCCAGCATTTT
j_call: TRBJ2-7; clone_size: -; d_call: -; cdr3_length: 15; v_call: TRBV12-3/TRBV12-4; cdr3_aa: CASSFVTDRTYEQYF; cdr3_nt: TGTGCCAGCAGTTTTGTTACAGACCGCACCTACGAGCAGTACTTC
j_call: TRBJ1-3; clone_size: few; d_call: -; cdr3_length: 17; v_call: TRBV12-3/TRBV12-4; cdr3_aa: CASSLVTAPSSGNTIYF; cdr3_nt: TGTGCCAGCAGTTTAGTGACAGCCCCGAGCTCTGGAAACACCATATATTTT
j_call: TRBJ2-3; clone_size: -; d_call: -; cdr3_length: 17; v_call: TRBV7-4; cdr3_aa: CASSTPWKGPGEDTQYF; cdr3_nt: TGTGCCAGCAGCACCCCCTGGAAGGGGCCAGGGGAAGATACGCAGTATTTT
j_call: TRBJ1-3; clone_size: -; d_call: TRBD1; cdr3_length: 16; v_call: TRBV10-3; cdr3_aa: CAISDRTGLPGNTIYF; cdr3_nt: TGTGCCATCAGTGATCGGACAGGGCTGCCTGGAAACACCATATATTTT
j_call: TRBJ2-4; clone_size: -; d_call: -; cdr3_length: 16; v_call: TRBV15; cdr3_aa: CATSRDPPGRKNIQYF; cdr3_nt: TGTGCCACCAGCAGAGATCCGCCAGGACGCAAAAACATTCAGTACTTC
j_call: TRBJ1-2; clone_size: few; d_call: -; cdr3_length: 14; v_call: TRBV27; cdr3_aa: CASSLSDRSNGYTF; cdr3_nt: TGTGCCAGCAGTTTATCGGACAGAAGTAATGGCTACACCTTC
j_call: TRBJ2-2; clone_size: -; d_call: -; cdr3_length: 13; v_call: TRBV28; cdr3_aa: CASSLLRDGELFF; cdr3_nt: TGTGCCAGCAGTTTATTGAGGGACGGGGAGCTGTTTTTT
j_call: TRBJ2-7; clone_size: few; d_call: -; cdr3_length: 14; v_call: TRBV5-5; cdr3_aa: CASSLRDFSYEQYF; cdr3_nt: TGTGCCAGCAGCCTCCGGGACTTCTCCTACGAGCAGTACTTC
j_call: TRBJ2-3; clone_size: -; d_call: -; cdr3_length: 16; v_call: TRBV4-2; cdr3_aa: CASSQGTPGSTDTQYF; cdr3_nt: TGTGCCAGCAGCCAGGGGACCCCAGGATCCACAGATACGCAGTATTTT
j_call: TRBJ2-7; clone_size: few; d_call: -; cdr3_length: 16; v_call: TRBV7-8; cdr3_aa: CASSPAGRASSYEQYF; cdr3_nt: TGTGCCAGCAGCCCCGCGGGGCGGGCCAGCTCCTACGAGCAGTACTTC
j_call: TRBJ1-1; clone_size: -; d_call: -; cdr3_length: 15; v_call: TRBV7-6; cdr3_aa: CASSPLTGVNTEAFF; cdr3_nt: TGTGCCAGCAGCCCCTTGACAGGAGTGAACACTGAAGCTTTCTTT
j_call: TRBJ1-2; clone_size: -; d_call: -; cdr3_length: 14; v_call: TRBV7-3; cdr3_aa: CASSPGHGGYGYTF; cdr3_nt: TGTGCCAGCAGCCCCGGACATGGGGGCTATGGCTACACCTTC
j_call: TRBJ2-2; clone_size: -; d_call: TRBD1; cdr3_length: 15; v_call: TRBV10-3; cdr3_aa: CAIPRGDRATGELFF; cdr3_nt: TGTGCCATCCCTAGGGGGGACAGGGCCACCGGGGAGCTGTTTTTT